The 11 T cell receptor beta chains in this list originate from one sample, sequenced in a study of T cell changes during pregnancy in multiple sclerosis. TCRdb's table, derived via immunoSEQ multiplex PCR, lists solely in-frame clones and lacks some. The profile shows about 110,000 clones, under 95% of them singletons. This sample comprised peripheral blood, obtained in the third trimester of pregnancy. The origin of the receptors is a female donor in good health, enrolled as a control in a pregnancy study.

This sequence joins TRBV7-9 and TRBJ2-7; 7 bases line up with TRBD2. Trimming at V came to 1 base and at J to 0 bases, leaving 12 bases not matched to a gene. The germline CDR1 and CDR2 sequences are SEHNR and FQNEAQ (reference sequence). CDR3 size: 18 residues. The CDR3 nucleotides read TGTGCCAGCAGCTTAGGGGAGGGGAGTACCCCATCCTCCTACGAGCAGTACTTC. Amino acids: CASSLGEGSTPSSYEQYF. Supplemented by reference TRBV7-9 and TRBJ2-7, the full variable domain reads DTGVSQNPRHKITKRGQNVTFRCDPISEHNRLYWYRQTLGQGPEFLTYFQNEAQLEKSRLLSDRFSAERPKGSFSTLEIQRTEQGDSAMYLCASSLGEGSTPSSYEQYFGPGTRLTVT.

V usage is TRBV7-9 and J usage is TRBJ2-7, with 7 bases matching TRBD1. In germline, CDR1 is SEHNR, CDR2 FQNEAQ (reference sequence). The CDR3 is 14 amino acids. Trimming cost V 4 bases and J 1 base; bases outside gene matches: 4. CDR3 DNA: TGTGCCAGCAGCTCGACGACAGGGTCCTACGAGCAGTACTTC. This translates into CASSSTTGSYEQYF.

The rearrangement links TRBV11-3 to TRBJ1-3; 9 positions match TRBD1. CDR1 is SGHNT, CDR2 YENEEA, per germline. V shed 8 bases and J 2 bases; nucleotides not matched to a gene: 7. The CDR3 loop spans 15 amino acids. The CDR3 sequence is CASQTGGPPGNTIYF. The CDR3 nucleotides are TGTGCCAGCCAAACAGGGGGCCCTCCTGGAAACACCATATATTTT.

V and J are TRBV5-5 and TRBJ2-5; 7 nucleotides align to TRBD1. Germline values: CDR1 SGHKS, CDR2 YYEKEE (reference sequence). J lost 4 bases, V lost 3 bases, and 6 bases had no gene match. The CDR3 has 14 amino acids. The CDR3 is CASSSSQGRETQYF. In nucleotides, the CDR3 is TGTGCCAGCAGCTCTTCACAGGGGAGAGAGACCCAGTACTTC.

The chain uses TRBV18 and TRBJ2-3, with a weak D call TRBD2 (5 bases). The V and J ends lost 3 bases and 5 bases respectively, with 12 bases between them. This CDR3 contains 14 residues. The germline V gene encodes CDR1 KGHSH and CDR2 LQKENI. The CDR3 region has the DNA TGTGCCAGCTCACCGCTTGACCGGGAAGATACGCAGTATTTT. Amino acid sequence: CASSPLDREDTQYF.

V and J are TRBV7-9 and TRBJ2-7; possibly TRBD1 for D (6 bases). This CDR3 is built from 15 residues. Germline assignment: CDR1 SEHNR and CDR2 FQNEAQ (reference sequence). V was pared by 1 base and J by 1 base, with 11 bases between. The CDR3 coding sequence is TGTGCCAGCAGCTTAGATGCAGGGGTTTCCTACGAGCAGTACTTC. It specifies CASSLDAGVSYEQYF.

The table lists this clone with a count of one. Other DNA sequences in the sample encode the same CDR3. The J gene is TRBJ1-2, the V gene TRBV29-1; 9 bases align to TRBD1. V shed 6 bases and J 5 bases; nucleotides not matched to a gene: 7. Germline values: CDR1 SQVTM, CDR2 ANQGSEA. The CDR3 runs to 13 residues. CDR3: CSVDGGQGYGYTF. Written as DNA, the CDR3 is TGCAGCGTCGATGGAGGACAGGGGTATGGCTACACCTTC. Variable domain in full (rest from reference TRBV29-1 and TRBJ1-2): SAVISQKPSRDICQRGTSLTIQCQVDSQVTMMFWYRQQPGQSLTLIATANQGSEATYESGFVIDKFPISRPNLTFSTLTVSNMSPEDSSIYLCSVDGGQGYGYTFGSGTRLTVV.

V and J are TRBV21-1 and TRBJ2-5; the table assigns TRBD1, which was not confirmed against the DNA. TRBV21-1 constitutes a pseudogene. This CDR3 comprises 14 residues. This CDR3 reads CASSKKWLWETQYF. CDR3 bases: TGTGCCAGCAGCAAAAAGTGGCTGTGGGAGACCCAGTACTTC.

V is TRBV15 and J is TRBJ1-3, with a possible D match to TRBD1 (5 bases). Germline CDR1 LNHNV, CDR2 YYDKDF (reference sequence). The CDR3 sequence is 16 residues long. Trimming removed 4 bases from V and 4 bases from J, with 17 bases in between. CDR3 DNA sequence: TGTGCCACCAGCATCCAGACAGTCCGAACCGGAAACACCATATATTTT. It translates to CATSIQTVRTGNTIYF.

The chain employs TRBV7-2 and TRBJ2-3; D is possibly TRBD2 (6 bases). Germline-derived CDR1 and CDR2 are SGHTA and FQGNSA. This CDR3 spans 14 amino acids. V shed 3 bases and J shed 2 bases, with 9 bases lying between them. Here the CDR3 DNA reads TGTGCCAGCAGCTTGGACTACAACACAGATACGCAGTATTTT. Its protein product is CASSLDYNTDTQYF.

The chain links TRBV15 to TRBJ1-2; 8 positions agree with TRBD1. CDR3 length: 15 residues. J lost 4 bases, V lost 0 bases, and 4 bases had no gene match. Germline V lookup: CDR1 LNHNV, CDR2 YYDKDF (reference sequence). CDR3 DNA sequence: TGTGCCACCAGCAGAGAGAGGACAGGGATCTATGGCTACACCTTC. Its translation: CATSRERTGIYGYTF.